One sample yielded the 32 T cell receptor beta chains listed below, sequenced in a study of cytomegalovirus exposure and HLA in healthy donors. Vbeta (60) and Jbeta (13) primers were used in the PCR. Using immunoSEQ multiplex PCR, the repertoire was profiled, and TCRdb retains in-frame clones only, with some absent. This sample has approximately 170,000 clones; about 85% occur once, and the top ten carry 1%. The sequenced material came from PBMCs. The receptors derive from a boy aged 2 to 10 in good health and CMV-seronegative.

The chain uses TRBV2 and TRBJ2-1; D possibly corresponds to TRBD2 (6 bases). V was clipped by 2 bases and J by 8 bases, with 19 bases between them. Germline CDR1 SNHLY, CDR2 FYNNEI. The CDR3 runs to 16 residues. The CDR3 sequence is CASSETGAIQRDEQFF. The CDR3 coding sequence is TGTGCCAGCAGTGAAACGGGAGCAATCCAACGGGATGAGCAGTTCTTC.

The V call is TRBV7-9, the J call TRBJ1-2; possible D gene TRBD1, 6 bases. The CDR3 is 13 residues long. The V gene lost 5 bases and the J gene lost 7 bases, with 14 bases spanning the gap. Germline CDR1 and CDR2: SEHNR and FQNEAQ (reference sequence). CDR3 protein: CASSPLRGGGYTF. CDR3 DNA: TGTGCCAGCAGCCCACTCAGGGGTGGTGGCTACACCTTC.

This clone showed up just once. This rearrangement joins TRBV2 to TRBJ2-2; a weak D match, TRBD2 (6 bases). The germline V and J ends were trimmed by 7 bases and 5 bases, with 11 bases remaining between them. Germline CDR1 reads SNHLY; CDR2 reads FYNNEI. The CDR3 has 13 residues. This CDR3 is CASTREATGELFF. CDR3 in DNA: TGTGCCAGCACAAGGGAGGCTACCGGGGAGCTGTTTTTT.

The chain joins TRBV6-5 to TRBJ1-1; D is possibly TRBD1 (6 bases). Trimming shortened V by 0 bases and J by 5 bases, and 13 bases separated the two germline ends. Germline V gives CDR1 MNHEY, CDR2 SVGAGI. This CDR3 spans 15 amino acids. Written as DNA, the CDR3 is TGTGCCAGCAGTTACTCTTGGGGGCGTAGTACTGAAGCTTTCTTT. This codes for CASSYSWGRSTEAFF.

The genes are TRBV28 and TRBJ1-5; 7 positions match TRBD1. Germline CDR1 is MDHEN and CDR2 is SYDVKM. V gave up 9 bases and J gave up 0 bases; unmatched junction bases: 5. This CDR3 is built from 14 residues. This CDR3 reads CASTTGYSNQPQHF. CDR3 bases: TGTGCCAGTACGACAGGGTATAGCAATCAGCCCCAGCATTTT.

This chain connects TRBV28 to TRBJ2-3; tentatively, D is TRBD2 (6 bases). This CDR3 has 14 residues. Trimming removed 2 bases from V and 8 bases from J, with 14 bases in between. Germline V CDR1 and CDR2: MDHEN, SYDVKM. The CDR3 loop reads CASSLTAGPGTQYF. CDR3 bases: TGTGCCAGCAGTTTAACGGCGGGACCGGGTACGCAGTATTTT.

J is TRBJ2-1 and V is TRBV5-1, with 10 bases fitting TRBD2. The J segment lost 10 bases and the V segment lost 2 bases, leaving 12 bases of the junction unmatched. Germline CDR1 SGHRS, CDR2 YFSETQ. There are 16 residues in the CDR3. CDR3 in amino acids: CASSFGTSAPPGEQFF. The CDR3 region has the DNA TGCGCCAGCAGCTTCGGGACTAGCGCCCCCCCGGGAGAGCAGTTCTTC.

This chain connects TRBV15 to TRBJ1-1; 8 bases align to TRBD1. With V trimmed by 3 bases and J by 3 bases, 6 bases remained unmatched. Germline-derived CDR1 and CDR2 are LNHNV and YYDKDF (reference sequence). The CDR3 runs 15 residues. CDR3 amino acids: CATSSRTGFDTEAFF. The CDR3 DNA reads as TGTGCCACCAGCAGTAGGACAGGGTTTGACACTGAAGCTTTCTTT. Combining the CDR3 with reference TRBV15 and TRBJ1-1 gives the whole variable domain DAMVIQNPRYQVTQFGKPVTLSCSQTLNHNVMYWYQQKSSQAPKLLFHYYDKDFNNEADTPDNFQSRRPNTSFCFLDIRSPGLGDTAMYLCATSSRTGFDTEAFFGQGTRLTVV.

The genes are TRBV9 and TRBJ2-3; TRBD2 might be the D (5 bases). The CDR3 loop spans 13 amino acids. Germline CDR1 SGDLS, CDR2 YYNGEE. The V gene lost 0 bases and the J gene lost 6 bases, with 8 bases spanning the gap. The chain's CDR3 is CASSVGPGDTQYF. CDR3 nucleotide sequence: TGTGCCAGCAGCGTAGGGCCGGGGGATACGCAGTATTTT.

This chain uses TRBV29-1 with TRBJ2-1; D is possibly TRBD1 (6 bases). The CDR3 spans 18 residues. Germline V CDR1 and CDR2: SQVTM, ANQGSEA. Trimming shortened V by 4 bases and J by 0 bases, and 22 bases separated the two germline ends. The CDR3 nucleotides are TGCAGCGTTGTGGGGACATTCGCCCCCACCAGCTCCTACAATGAGCAGTTCTTC. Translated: CSVVGTFAPTSSYNEQFF.

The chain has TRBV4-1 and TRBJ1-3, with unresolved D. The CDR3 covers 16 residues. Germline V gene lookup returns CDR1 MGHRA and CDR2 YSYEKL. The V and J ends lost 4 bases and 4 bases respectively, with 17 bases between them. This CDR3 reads CASSPLGEVAGNTIYF. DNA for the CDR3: TGCGCCAGCAGCCCCCTGGGCGAGGTAGCGGGAAACACCATATATTTT.

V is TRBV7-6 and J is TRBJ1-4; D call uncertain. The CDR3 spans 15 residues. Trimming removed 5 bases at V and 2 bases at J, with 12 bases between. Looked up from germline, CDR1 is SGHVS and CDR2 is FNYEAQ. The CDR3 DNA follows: TGTGCCAGCAGCGAGGCCGGAGTCACTAATGAAAAACTGTTTTTT. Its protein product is CASSEAGVTNEKLFF. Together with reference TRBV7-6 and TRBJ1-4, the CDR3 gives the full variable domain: GAGVSQSPRYKVTKRGQDVALRCDPISGHVSLYWYRQALGQGPEFLTYFNYEAQQDKSGLPNDRFSAERPEGSISTLTIQRTEQRDSAMYRCASSEAGVTNEKLFFGSGTQLSVL.

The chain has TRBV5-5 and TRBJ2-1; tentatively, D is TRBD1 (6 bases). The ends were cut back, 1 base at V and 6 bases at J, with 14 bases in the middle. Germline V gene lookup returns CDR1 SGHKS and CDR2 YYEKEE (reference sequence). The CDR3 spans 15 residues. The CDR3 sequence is CASSLSGDPSNEQFF. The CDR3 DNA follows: TGTGCCAGCAGCTTGTCAGGGGACCCCTCCAATGAGCAGTTCTTC.

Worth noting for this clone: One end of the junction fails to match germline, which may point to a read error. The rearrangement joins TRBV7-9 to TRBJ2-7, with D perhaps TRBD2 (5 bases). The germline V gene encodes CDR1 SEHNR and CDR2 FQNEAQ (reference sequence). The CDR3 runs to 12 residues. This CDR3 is CSSSLSGSEQYF. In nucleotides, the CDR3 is TGTTCCAGCAGCTTATCGGGGAGCGAGCAGTACTTC.

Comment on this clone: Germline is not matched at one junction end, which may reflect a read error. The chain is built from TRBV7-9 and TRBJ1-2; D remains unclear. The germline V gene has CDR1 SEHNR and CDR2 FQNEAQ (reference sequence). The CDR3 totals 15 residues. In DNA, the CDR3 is TGTTCCAGCAGCTTACTCGAGCTGAAGACGGGTGGCTACACCTTC. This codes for CSSSLLELKTGGYTF.

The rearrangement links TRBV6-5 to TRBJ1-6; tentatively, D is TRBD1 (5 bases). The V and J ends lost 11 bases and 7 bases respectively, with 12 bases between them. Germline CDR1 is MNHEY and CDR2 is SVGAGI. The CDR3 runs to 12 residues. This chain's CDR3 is CACQGGNSPLHF. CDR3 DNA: TGTGCCTGCCAGGGAGGGAATTCACCCCTCCACTTT.

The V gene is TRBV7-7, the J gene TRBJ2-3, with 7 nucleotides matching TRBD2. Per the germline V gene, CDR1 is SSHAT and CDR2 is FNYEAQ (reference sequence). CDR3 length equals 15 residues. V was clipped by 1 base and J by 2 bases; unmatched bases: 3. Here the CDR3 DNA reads TGTGCCAGCAGCTTAGGCGCGGGGGTCACAGATACGCAGTATTTT. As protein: CASSLGAGVTDTQYF. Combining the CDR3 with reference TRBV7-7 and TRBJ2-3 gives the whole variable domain GAGVSQSPRYKVTKRGQDVTLRCDPISSHATLYWYQQALGQGPEFLTYFNYEAQPDKSGLPSDRFSAERPEGSISTLTIQRTEQRDSAMYRCASSLGAGVTDTQYFGPGTRLTVL.

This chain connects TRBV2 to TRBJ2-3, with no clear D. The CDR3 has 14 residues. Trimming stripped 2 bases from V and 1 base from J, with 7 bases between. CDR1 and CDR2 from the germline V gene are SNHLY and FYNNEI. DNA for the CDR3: TGTGCCAGCAGTGAATCCCAGGGCACAGATACGCAGTATTTT. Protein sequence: CASSESQGTDTQYF.

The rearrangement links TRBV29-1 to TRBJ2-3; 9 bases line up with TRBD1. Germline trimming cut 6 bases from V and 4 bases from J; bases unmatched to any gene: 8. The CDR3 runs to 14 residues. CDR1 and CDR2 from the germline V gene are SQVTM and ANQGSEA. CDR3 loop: CSVHKRTGADTQYF. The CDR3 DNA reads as TGCAGCGTCCACAAGAGGACAGGGGCAGATACGCAGTATTTT.

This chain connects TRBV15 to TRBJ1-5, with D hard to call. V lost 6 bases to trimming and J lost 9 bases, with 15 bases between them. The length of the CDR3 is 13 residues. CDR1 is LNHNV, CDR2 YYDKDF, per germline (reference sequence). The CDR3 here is CATRLEGSGPQHF. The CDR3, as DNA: TGTGCCACCAGGTTAGAGGGATCAGGGCCCCAGCATTTT.

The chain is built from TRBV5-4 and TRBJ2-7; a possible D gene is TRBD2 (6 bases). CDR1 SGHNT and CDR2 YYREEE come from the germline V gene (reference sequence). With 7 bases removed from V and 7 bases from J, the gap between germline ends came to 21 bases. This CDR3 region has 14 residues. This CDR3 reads CASGGRDSVGEQYF. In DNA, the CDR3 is TGTGCCAGCGGGGGGAGAGACTCGGTGGGGGAGCAGTACTTC.

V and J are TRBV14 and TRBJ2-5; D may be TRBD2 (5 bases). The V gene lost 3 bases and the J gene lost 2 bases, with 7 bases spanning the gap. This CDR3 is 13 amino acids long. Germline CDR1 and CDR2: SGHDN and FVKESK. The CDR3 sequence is CASSHGGQETQYF. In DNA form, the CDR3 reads TGTGCCAGCAGCCATGGCGGGCAAGAGACCCAGTACTTC. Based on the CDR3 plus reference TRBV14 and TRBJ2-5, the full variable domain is EAGVTQFPSHSVIEKGQTVTLRCDPISGHDNLYWYRRVMGKEIKFLLHFVKESKQDESGMPNNRFLAERTGGTYSTLKVQPAELEDSGVYFCASSHGGQETQYFGPGTRLLVL.

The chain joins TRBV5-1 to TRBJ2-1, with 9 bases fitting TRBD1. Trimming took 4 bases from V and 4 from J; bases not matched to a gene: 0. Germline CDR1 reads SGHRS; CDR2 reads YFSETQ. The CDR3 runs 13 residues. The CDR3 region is CASSGTGYNEQFF. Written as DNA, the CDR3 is TGCGCCAGCAGCGGGACAGGGTACAATGAGCAGTTCTTC. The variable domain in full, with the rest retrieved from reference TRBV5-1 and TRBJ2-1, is KAGVTQTPRYLIKTRGQQVTLSCSPISGHRSVSWYQQTPGQGLQFLFEYFSETQRNKGNFPGRFSGRQFSNSRSEMNVSTLELGDSALYLCASSGTGYNEQFFGPGTRLTVL.

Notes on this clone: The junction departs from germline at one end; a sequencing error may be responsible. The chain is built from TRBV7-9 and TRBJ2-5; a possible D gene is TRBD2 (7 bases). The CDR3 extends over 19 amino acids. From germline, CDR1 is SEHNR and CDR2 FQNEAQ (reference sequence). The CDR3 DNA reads TGTTCCAGCAGCTTTTTTATCGGTCGAACGGGGGGCCTTCTTGAGACCCAGTACTTC. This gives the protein CSSSFFIGRTGGLLETQYF.

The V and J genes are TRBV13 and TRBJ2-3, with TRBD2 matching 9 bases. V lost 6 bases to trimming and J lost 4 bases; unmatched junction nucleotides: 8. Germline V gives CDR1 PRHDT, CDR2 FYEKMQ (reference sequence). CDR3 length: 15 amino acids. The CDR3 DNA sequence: TGTGCCAGCAGTTTCGGCGGGGGGGCCCCAGATACGCAGTATTTT. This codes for CASSFGGGAPDTQYF.

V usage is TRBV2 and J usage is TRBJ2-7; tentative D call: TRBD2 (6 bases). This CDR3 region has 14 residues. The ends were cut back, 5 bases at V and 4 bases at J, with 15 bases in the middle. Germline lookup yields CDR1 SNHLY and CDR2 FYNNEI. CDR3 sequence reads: CASSRLGLGYEQYV. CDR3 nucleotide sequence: TGTGCCAGCAGTAGACTAGGGTTGGGTTACGAGCAGTACGTC.

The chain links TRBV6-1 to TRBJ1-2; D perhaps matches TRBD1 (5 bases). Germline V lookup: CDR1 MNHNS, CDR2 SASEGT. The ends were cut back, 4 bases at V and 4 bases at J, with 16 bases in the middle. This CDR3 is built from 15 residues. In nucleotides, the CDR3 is TGTGCCAGCAGTGTGATCATGGGGGGGATCTATGGCTACACCTTC. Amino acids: CASSVIMGGIYGYTF.

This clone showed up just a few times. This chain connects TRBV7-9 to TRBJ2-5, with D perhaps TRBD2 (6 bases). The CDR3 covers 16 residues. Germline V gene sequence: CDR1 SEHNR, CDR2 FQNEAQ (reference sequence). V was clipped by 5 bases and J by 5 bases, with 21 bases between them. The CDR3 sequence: CASSLTSGLSRETQYF. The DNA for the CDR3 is TGTGCCAGCAGCCTCACATCGGGACTCTCCAGGGAGACCCAGTACTTC.

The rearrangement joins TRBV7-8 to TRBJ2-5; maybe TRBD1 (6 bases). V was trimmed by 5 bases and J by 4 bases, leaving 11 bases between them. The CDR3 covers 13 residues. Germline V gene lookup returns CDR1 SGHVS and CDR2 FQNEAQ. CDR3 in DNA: TGTGCCAGCAGCCGAGGACAGAGAGAGACCCAGTACTTC. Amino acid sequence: CASSRGQRETQYF.

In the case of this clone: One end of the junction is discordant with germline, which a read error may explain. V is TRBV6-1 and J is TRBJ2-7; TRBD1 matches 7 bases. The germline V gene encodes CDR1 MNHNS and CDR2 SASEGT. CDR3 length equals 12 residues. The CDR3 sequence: CASSVGPGQLSF. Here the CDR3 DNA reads TGTGCCAGCAGTGTAGGTCCGGGACAGTTATCATTC.

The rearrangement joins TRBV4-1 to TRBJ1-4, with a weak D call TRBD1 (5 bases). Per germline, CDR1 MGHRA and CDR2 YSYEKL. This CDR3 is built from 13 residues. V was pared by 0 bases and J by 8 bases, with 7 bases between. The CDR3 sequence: CASSQEGAEKLFF. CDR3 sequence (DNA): TGCGCCAGCAGCCAAGAAGGGGCAGAAAAACTGTTTTTT.

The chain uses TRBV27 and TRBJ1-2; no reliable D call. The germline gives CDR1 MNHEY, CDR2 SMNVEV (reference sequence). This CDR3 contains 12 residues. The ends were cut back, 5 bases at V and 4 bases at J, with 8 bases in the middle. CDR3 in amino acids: CASSSGPYGYTF. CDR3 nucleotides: TGTGCCAGCAGTAGCGGGCCCTATGGCTACACCTTC.